The entry below describes one T cell receptor beta chain. Its antigen is not known. During the collection period, no donor immune events like infections were recorded. With 3 bases clipped from V and 5 bases from J, the junction kept 1 base outside the gene matches. CDR1 SQVTM and CDR2 ANQGSEA come from the germline V gene. The CDR3 has 13 amino acids. The repertoire was sequenced with immunoSEQ multiplex PCR; TCRdb's copy has only in-frame clones and lacks some. Here the sample spans tens of thousands of clones, about 83% being singletons. The sample originates from a study of identifying expanded T cells in peripheral blood. Overall study results and limits: Variance in clone template counts between two-week samples significantly increased with total template count across all healthy donors. Over around two and four weeks, about 15 and 19 clones changed, versus 1.2 between replicates.

The sequence derives from a person aged 18 to 75 in good health. Material for sequencing was blood. The chain uses TRBV29-1 and TRBJ1-5, with 10 bases lining up with TRBD1. As DNA, the CDR3 is TGCAGCGTTGAGACAGGGGGCCATCAGCCCCAGCATTTT. It is translated as CSVETGGHQPQHF.